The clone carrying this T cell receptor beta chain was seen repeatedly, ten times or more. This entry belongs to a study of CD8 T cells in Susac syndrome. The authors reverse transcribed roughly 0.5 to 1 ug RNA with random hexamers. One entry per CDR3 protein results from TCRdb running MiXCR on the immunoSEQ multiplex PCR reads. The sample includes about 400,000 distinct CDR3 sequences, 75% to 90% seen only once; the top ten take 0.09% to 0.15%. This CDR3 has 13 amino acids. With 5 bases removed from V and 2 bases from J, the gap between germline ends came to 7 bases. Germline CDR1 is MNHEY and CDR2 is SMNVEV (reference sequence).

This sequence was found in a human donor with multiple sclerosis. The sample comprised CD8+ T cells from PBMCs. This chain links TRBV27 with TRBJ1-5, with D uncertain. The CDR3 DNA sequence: TGTGCCAGCAGTCTAAGTGGCAATCAGCCCCAGCATTTT. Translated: CASSLSGNQPQHF.